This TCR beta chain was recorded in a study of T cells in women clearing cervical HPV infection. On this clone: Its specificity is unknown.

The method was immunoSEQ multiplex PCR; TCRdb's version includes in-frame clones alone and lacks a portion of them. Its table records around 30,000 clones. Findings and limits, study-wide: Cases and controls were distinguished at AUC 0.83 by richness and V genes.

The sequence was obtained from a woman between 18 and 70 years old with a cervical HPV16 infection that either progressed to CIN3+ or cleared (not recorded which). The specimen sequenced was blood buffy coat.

The sequenced CDR3 bases are TGTGCCAGCAGCTTAGGGGGCAGGGACCAAGAGACC. It is translated as CASSLGGRDQET. In full, the CDR3 is CASSLGGRDQETQYF. The genes are TRBV7-9 and TRBJ2-5; D is possibly TRBD1 (5 bases). The read terminates 3 residues before the CDR3 end, so the remaining end is supplied by the germline J gene. Germline CDR1 reads SEHNR; CDR2 reads FQNEAQ (reference sequence). The length of the CDR3 is 15 residues. V was trimmed by 1 base and J by 0 bases, leaving 9 bases between them.